This TCR beta chain is from a study of blood T cells in healthy people across ages. Sample-barcoded 5' priming and a J-beta primer mix drove a second PCR of roughly 7 to 11 cycles. TCRdb redid the calling of the 5' RACE reads with MiXCR, one entry per CDR3 protein. The sample lists 1 million to 1.2 million distinct CDR3 sequences; 35% to 45% were seen once. This TCR was sampled from a man between 18 and 29 years old in good health. Material for sequencing was blood.

In nucleotides, the CDR3 is TGTGCCATCAGTGATAGGAGGGCAACTAATGAAAAACTGTTTTTT. Amino acid sequence: CAISDRRATNEKLFF. V is TRBV10-3 and J is TRBJ1-4; no definite D call. V lost 3 bases and J 0 bases, leaving 8 bases between the germline ends. The CDR3 length is 15 residues. Per germline, CDR1 ENHRY and CDR2 SYGVKD.